The rows below give T cell receptor beta chains drawn from one sample of a study of human T cells and chemical hapten exposure. TCRdb called the RACE reads again in MiXCR, with one record for every CDR3 protein. The sample holds some 110,000 distinct CDR3 sequences, roughly an eighth seen once. Sequencing was performed on whole blood, taken in connection with sensitization to the hapten diphenylcyclopropenone (DPC). The receptors originated from a woman aged 45-65 years with alopecia areata. Some clones in this sample may be carry-over from other donors' samples. Each CDR3 is given with its conserved first and last residue. A D gene is named only where the DNA matches it firmly. Clone size is stated in some rows and not others, as once, few, many or a class when expanded.

D	V	size	J	CDR3	DNA
.	TRBV4-2	few	TRBJ2-7	CASSQVNRDLYEQYF	TGTGCCAGCAGCCAAGTGAACAGGGACCTCTACGAGCAGTACTTC
TRBD2	TRBV7-2	few	TRBJ2-2	CASSLIAGVNTGELFF	TGTGCCAGCAGCTTAATAGCGGGAGTGAACACCGGGGAGCTGTTTTTT
TRBD2	TRBV27	few	TRBJ2-1	CASSLSWLADNNEQFF	TGTGCCAGCAGTTTATCGTGGCTAGCGGACAACAATGAGCAGTTCTTC
.	TRBV7-9	.	TRBJ2-1	CASSLIGEQFF	TGTGCCAGCAGCTTAATTGGTGAGCAGTTCTTC
TRBD1	TRBV29-1	many	TRBJ2-7	CSVEERAGGTEQYF	TGCAGCGTTGAAGAGAGGGCAGGGGGCACCGAGCAGTACTTC
TRBD1	TRBV20-1	.	TRBJ2-7	CSYWTGVRNEQYF	TGCAGTTATTGGACAGGGGTGAGGAACGAGCAGTACTTC
.	TRBV14	few	TRBJ1-6	CASSQEKRINSPLHF	TGTGCCAGCAGCCAAGAAAAGCGGATTAATTCACCCCTCCACTTT
.	TRBV24-1	few	TRBJ2-1	CATIDSSNEQFF	TGTGCCACTATAGACAGCAGCAATGAGCAGTTCTTC
.	TRBV7-9	few	TRBJ2-2	CASSLSPGELFF	TGTGCCAGCAGCTTATCCCCCGGGGAGCTGTTTTTT
.	TRBV7-2	few	TRBJ2-1	CASSPMPSDSLNFF	TGTGCCAGCAGCCCCATGCCCTCAGACAGCTTGAACTTCTTC
TRBD2	TRBV12-3/TRBV12-4	.	TRBJ2-1	CASSFGRAGEQFF	TGTGCCAGCAGTTTTGGGAGGGCCGGTGAGCAGTTCTTC
.	TRBV12-3/TRBV12-4	few	TRBJ2-7	CASSLVGEYEQYF	TGTGCCAGCAGTTTGGTAGGGGAGTACGAGCAGTACTTC
.	TRBV4-2	few	TRBJ2-2	CASSQNRVNTGELFF	TGTGCCAGCAGCCAAAACAGGGTTAACACCGGGGAGCTGTTTTTT
.	TRBV27	.	TRBJ2-3	CASSPQGSTDTQYF	TGTGCCAGCAGTCCACAGGGTAGCACAGATACGCAGTATTTT
.	TRBV4-3	few	TRBJ2-3	CASSQQNTQYF	TGCGCCAGCAGCCAACAGAATACGCAGTATTTT
.	TRBV12-3/TRBV12-4	many	TRBJ1-2	CASSAGTGYTF	TGTGCCAGCAGTGCCGGCACGGGCTACACCTTC
.	TRBV20-1	.	TRBJ1-1	CSARGPQNTEAFF	TGCAGTGCTAGAGGACCGCAGAACACTGAAGCTTTCTTT
TRBD1	TRBV7-2	many	TRBJ1-2	CASSLERDSLHGYTF	TGTGCCAGCAGCTTAGAGAGGGACAGCTTACATGGCTACACCTTC
TRBD2	TRBV5-1	few	TRBJ2-3	CASSGGDSARTDTQYF	TGCGCCAGCAGCGGGGGGGATAGCGCCCGAACAGATACGCAGTATTTT
.	TRBV7-9	few	TRBJ1-1	CASSVLRTTNTEAFF	TGTGCCAGCAGCGTACTACGGACAACCAACACTGAAGCTTTCTTT
TRBD2	TRBV7-6	.	TRBJ2-3	CASSFTSGGTDTQYF	TGTGCCAGCAGTTTCACGTCCGGGGGGACAGATACGCAGTATTTT
TRBD2	TRBV6-6	many	TRBJ2-1	CASRLTSGSDEQFF	TGTGCCAGCAGATTGACTAGCGGGAGCGATGAGCAGTTCTTC
.	TRBV28	many	TRBJ2-7	CASSLTDRRRYF	TGTGCCAGCAGTCTTACCGACAGACGGCGTTACTTC
TRBD1	TRBV28	.	TRBJ2-1	CASSLKTGGKFF	TGTGCCAGCAGCCTCAAGACAGGGGGAAAGTTCTTC
TRBD2	TRBV29-1	many	TRBJ2-1	CSVEGLAGGDEQFF	TGCAGCGTTGAGGGACTAGCGGGGGGGGATGAGCAGTTCTTC
.	TRBV7-2	.	TRBJ2-4	CASSLALNLGITF	TGTGCCAGCAGCTTAGCGCTGAATCTTGGGATCACCTTC
TRBD2	TRBV2	many	TRBJ2-5	CASSESLAGFQETQYF	TGTGCCAGCAGTGAAAGTCTAGCGGGATTTCAAGAGACCCAGTACTTC
TRBD2	TRBV7-2	.	TRBJ2-1	CASSSTSGGYSEQFF	TGTGCCAGCAGCTCAACTAGCGGGGGGTACAGTGAGCAGTTCTTC
.	TRBV2	.	TRBJ2-2	CASSERLTTTGELFF	TGTGCCAGCAGTGAAAGGCTTACCACCACCGGGGAGCTGTTTTTT